Reported below is one T cell receptor beta chain. Its antigen remains unidentified. Germline V gene sequence: CDR1 SGDLS, CDR2 YYNGEE. Deletions cut 3 bases from V and 0 bases from J, with 6 bases between. The CDR3 is 13 residues long. The data stem from a study of OX40 agonist ivuxolimab in advanced cancers. The wider study: Patients enrolled in dose escalation were diagnosed with hepatocellular carcinoma, melanoma, renal cell or head and neck cancer. Prior checkpoint blockade (anti-PD-1, anti-PD-L1 or anti-CTLA-4) was permitted; 40% had it. Points from the study as a whole: The authors did not determine the antigen specificity of the expanded peripheral T cells.

The sampling schedule covered blood at baseline, cycle 4 day 1, and cycle 7 day 1. Profiled with immunoSEQ multiplex PCR; TCRdb holds only in-frame clones, not every one. The repertoire consists of fewer than 65,000 clones, with around 88% occurring once and the leading ten covering approximately 1.4%. This receptor was obtained from an adult with an advanced solid tumor such as melanoma, head and neck, liver or kidney cancer. Sequencing used CD4+ or CD8+ T cells sorted from blood, obtained in a trial of the OX40 agonist ivuxolimab. This rearrangement joins TRBV9 to TRBJ1-1; D gene uncertain. CDR3 protein: CASSDGMNTEAFF. CDR3 nucleotides: TGTGCCAGCAGCGACGGCATGAACACTGAAGCTTTCTTT.